Listed below are T cell receptor beta chains from one sample, sequenced in a study of T cells in narcolepsy. The protocol was immunoSEQ multiplex PCR, while the TCRdb copy is restricted to in-frame clones and leaves out a portion. The repertoire holds 25,000 to 35,000 clones, with about 85% as singletons. The sequenced sample was CD45RA- memory CD4+ T cells from PBMCs. These receptors were taken from a human donor with narcolepsy. Each CDR3 is given with its conserved first and last residue. The order of the fields is clone size, D gene, V gene, J gene, CDR3 protein, CDR3 DNA. The D gene is left open where the match is weak. Clone size appears in some rows only: once, few, many, or a class for an expanded clone.

clone_size: once
d_call: NA
v_call: TRBV6-6
j_call: TRBJ1-5
cdr3_aa: CASRGGLDQPQHF
cdr3_nt: TGTGCCAGCCGCGGGGGACTAGATCAGCCCCAGCATTTT

clone_size: NA
d_call: NA
v_call: TRBV28
j_call: TRBJ1-5
cdr3_aa: CATKGEGLLSYQPQHF
cdr3_nt: TGTGCCACCAAGGGGGAGGGACTCCTTAGCTATCAGCCCCAGCATTTT

clone_size: NA
d_call: NA
v_call: TRBV5-1
j_call: TRBJ2-4
cdr3_aa: CASSLETAAKNIQYF
cdr3_nt: TGCGCCAGCAGCTTGGAAACAGCCGCCAAAAACATTCAGTACTTC

clone_size: NA
d_call: NA
v_call: TRBV5-1
j_call: TRBJ1-2
cdr3_aa: CASSPAAGSRNSGYTF
cdr3_nt: TGCGCCAGCAGTCCTGCGGCTGGCAGCCGAAACTCCGGCTACACCTTC

clone_size: NA
d_call: NA
v_call: TRBV2
j_call: TRBJ2-7
cdr3_aa: CASSVSGRAGREQYF
cdr3_nt: TGTGCCAGCAGTGTATCTGGACGAGCAGGGCGCGAGCAGTACTTC

clone_size: NA
d_call: TRBD1
v_call: TRBV28
j_call: TRBJ1-1
cdr3_aa: CASSLPTGTNTEAFF
cdr3_nt: TGTGCCAGCAGTTTGCCGACAGGGACGAACACTGAAGCTTTCTTT

clone_size: NA
d_call: NA
v_call: TRBV5-1
j_call: TRBJ2-2
cdr3_aa: CASSPLAGTNTGELFF
cdr3_nt: TGCGCCAGCAGCCCCTTGGCGGGAACGAACACCGGGGAGCTGTTTTTT

clone_size: NA
d_call: NA
v_call: TRBV30
j_call: TRBJ1-6
cdr3_aa: CAWSVRGAGDNSPLHF
cdr3_nt: TGTGCCTGGAGTGTACGTGGCGCAGGGGATAATTCACCCCTCCACTTT

clone_size: NA
d_call: NA
v_call: TRBV11-2
j_call: TRBJ1-6
cdr3_aa: CATSHYNSPLHF
cdr3_nt: TGTGCGACTAGCCACTATAATTCACCCCTCCACTTT

clone_size: NA
d_call: NA
v_call: TRBV5-6
j_call: TRBJ2-7
cdr3_aa: CASSYYRGMYEQYF
cdr3_nt: TGTGCCAGCAGCTATTATAGGGGGATGTACGAGCAGTACTTC

clone_size: NA
d_call: NA
v_call: TRBV5-6
j_call: TRBJ1-6
cdr3_aa: CASSLTNPGEPLHF
cdr3_nt: TGTGCCAGCAGCTTGACAAATCCAGGGGAACCCCTCCACTTT

clone_size: NA
d_call: NA
v_call: TRBV28
j_call: TRBJ1-1
cdr3_aa: CASSLLEVVNTEAFF
cdr3_nt: TGTGCCAGCAGTTTATTGGAGGTAGTGAACACTGAAGCTTTCTTT

clone_size: NA
d_call: TRBD2
v_call: TRBV7-2
j_call: TRBJ2-3
cdr3_aa: CASSSSGMVADTQYF
cdr3_nt: TGTGCCAGCAGCTCTAGCGGGATGGTCGCAGATACGCAGTATTTT

clone_size: few
d_call: NA
v_call: TRBV19
j_call: TRBJ2-7
cdr3_aa: CASSAGRTYEQYF
cdr3_nt: TGTGCCAGTAGTGCGGGACGGACCTACGAGCAGTACTTC

clone_size: NA
d_call: NA
v_call: TRBV14
j_call: TRBJ1-2
cdr3_aa: CASSQDRTNYGYTF
cdr3_nt: TGTGCCAGCAGCCAAGACAGGACAAACTATGGCTACACCTTC

clone_size: few
d_call: NA
v_call: TRBV27
j_call: TRBJ2-6
cdr3_aa: CASSLSSGANVLTF
cdr3_nt: TGTGCCAGCAGTTTGAGCTCTGGGGCCAACGTCCTGACTTTC

clone_size: NA
d_call: NA
v_call: TRBV5-6
j_call: TRBJ1-1
cdr3_aa: CASSLSLNTEAFF
cdr3_nt: TGTGCCAGCAGCTTATCCTTGAACACTGAAGCTTTCTTT

clone_size: NA
d_call: NA
v_call: TRBV5-1
j_call: TRBJ2-5
cdr3_aa: CASSDSEETQYF
cdr3_nt: TGCGCCAGCAGCGACTCTGAAGAGACCCAGTACTTC

clone_size: NA
d_call: NA
v_call: TRBV7-8
j_call: TRBJ1-5
cdr3_aa: CASSAGNQPQHF
cdr3_nt: TGTGCCAGCAGCGCGGGCAATCAGCCCCAGCATTTT

clone_size: few
d_call: NA
v_call: TRBV7-3
j_call: TRBJ1-1
cdr3_aa: CASSFQENTEAFF
cdr3_nt: TGTGCCAGCAGCTTCCAAGAGAACACTGAAGCTTTCTTT

clone_size: NA
d_call: NA
v_call: TRBV5-4
j_call: TRBJ2-1
cdr3_aa: CASSLPRNEQFF
cdr3_nt: TGTGCCAGCAGCTTACCCCGGAATGAGCAGTTCTTC

clone_size: NA
d_call: NA
v_call: TRBV6-4
j_call: TRBJ1-3
cdr3_aa: CASGTRRLSGNTIYF
cdr3_nt: TGTGCCAGCGGTACCCGGCGACTGTCTGGAAACACCATATATTTT

clone_size: NA
d_call: TRBD1
v_call: TRBV27
j_call: TRBJ1-1
cdr3_aa: CASSLSGTGNTEAFF
cdr3_nt: TGTGCCAGCAGTTTATCCGGGACAGGGAACACTGAAGCTTTCTTT

clone_size: NA
d_call: NA
v_call: TRBV6-1
j_call: TRBJ2-2
cdr3_aa: CASSEAGGSLTGELFF
cdr3_nt: TGTGCCAGCAGTGAAGCTGGAGGGTCACTCACCGGGGAGCTGTTTTTT

clone_size: NA
d_call: NA
v_call: TRBV30
j_call: TRBJ1-2
cdr3_aa: CAWRPLGGANYGYTF
cdr3_nt: TGTGCCTGGAGACCCCTGGGGGGGGCGAACTATGGCTACACCTTC

clone_size: NA
d_call: TRBD1
v_call: TRBV28
j_call: TRBJ1-2
cdr3_aa: CASIPPTGTGERNYGYTF
cdr3_nt: TGTGCCAGCATCCCCCCTACCGGGACAGGGGAGAGAAACTATGGCTACACCTTC

clone_size: NA
d_call: NA
v_call: TRBV27
j_call: TRBJ1-2
cdr3_aa: CASSFWGIGDYGYTF
cdr3_nt: TGTGCCAGCAGTTTTTGGGGGATCGGGGACTATGGCTACACCTTC

clone_size: NA
d_call: TRBD1
v_call: TRBV7-2
j_call: TRBJ1-4
cdr3_aa: CASSLAGQVEKLFF
cdr3_nt: TGTGCCAGCAGCTTAGCGGGACAGGTTGAAAAACTGTTTTTT

clone_size: NA
d_call: NA
v_call: TRBV18
j_call: TRBJ1-5
cdr3_aa: CASSPDRTHQPQHF
cdr3_nt: TGTGCCAGCTCACCAGACAGAACCCATCAGCCCCAGCATTTT

clone_size: NA
d_call: NA
v_call: TRBV28
j_call: TRBJ2-7
cdr3_aa: CATVGTTPYEQYF
cdr3_nt: TGTGCCACCGTAGGGACAACCCCCTACGAGCAGTACTTC

clone_size: NA
d_call: NA
v_call: TRBV2
j_call: TRBJ1-3
cdr3_aa: CASSPGRMSSGNTIYF
cdr3_nt: TGTGCCAGCAGCCCGGGACGGATGAGCTCTGGAAACACTATATATTTT

clone_size: NA
d_call: NA
v_call: TRBV6-5
j_call: TRBJ1-5
cdr3_aa: CASRMRGVSNQPQHF
cdr3_nt: TGTGCCAGCAGAATGCGGGGCGTTAGCAATCAGCCCCAGCATTTT

clone_size: NA
d_call: TRBD1
v_call: TRBV5-1
j_call: TRBJ1-4
cdr3_aa: CASSFGQGGEKLFF
cdr3_nt: TGCGCCAGCAGCTTCGGACAGGGAGGGGAAAAACTGTTTTTT

clone_size: NA
d_call: NA
v_call: TRBV10-3
j_call: TRBJ2-7
cdr3_aa: CAIRNSKVNNEQYF
cdr3_nt: TGTGCCATCAGAAATTCAAAAGTTAATAACGAGCAGTACTTC

clone_size: NA
d_call: TRBD1
v_call: TRBV19
j_call: TRBJ1-2
cdr3_aa: CASSPQGQGARFLLGYTF
cdr3_nt: TGTGCCAGTAGTCCCCAGGGACAGGGGGCGCGGTTTCTACTTGGCTACACCTTC

clone_size: NA
d_call: NA
v_call: TRBV28
j_call: TRBJ2-4
cdr3_aa: CASSFAGRQGKNIQYF
cdr3_nt: TGTGCCAGCAGTTTCGCGGGGAGGCAAGGCAAAAACATTCAGTACTTC

clone_size: NA
d_call: NA
v_call: TRBV5-1
j_call: TRBJ1-1
cdr3_aa: CASSSAGAKNTEAFF
cdr3_nt: TGCGCCAGCAGCTCGGCCGGGGCGAAGAACACTGAAGCTTTCTTT

clone_size: NA
d_call: TRBD1
v_call: TRBV28
j_call: TRBJ2-5
cdr3_aa: CASSTVQGVETQYF
cdr3_nt: TGTGCCAGCAGCACGGTCCAGGGGGTGGAGACCCAGTACTTC

clone_size: NA
d_call: NA
v_call: TRBV6-6
j_call: TRBJ2-7
cdr3_aa: CASSYGTILYF
cdr3_nt: TGTGCCAGCAGTTATGGGACAATACTGTACTTC